What follows are 13 T cell receptor beta chains derived from one specimen sequenced in a study of vaccination effects on CD4 cells after COVID-19. Investigators separated out CD4+ T cells once 10 days of culture had passed. Antigens for these TCRs are unknown. Sequencing was performed with immunoSEQ multiplex PCR; in TCRdb, only in-frame clones are kept and a portion is missing. The repertoire holds around 35,000 clones, about four fifths seen once, with 3% in the top ten. The sequences come from CD4+ T cells from PBMCs cultured without peptide, collected before COVID-19 vaccination. The receptors here all came from a human donor who received a COVID-19 vaccine.

The chain combines TRBV23-1 with TRBJ2-2, with 7 nucleotides matching TRBD1. TRBV23-1 is filed as an ORF, its function uncertain. V was clipped by 2 bases and J by 1 base; unmatched bases: 1. The CDR3 consists of 15 residues. The CDR3: CASSQTGVNTGELFF. CDR3 coding DNA: TGCGCCAGCAGTCAAACAGGGGTGAACACCGGGGAGCTGTTTTTT.

The chain carries TRBV12-3 or TRBV12-4 and TRBJ2-7; D is ambiguous. CDR3 size: 13 residues. V lost 6 bases to trimming and J lost 3 bases, with 12 bases between them. The CDR3 region is CASSPSSLYEQYF. The CDR3 DNA sequence: TGTGCCAGCAGCCCGAGCAGTCTCTACGAGCAGTACTTC.

As DNA, the CDR3 is TGTGCCAGCAGTTACTCGGGGGCCGCTGGCTACACCTTC. This gives the protein CASSYSGAAGYTF. The rearrangement links TRBV6-2 or TRBV6-3 to TRBJ1-2, with D possibly TRBD1 on 6 matching bases. CDR1 is MNHEY and CDR2 is SVGEGT in the germline V gene. Trimming took off 0 bases at V and 7 bases at J, with 9 bases between the two ends. CDR3 length equals 13 residues.

The genes are TRBV6-5 and TRBJ1-5; no firm D call. Germline V lookup: CDR1 MNHEY, CDR2 SVGAGI. Trimming left V 0 bases short and J 6 bases short, with 6 bases between. CDR3 length equals 13 residues. The chain's CDR3 is CASSYSIGQPQHF. For the CDR3, the DNA is TGTGCCAGCAGTTACTCGATTGGTCAGCCCCAGCATTTT.

The rearrangement joins TRBV2 to TRBJ1-1; D gene unclear. Germline loops: CDR1 SNHLY, CDR2 FYNNEI. This CDR3 comprises 11 residues. DNA of the CDR3: TGTACCGGCACTATGAACACTGAAGCTTTCTTT. Amino acid sequence: CTGTMNTEAFF. Based on the CDR3 plus reference TRBV2 and TRBJ1-1, the full variable domain is EPEVTQTPSHQVTQMGQEVILRCVPISNHLYFYWYRQILGQKVEFLVSFYNNEISEKSEIFDDQFSVERPDGSNFTLKIRSTKLEDSAMYFCTGTMNTEAFFGQGTRLTVV.

The chain has TRBV5-1 and TRBJ2-1; D is unclear. Germline lookup yields CDR1 SGHRS and CDR2 YFSETQ. The V end was cut by 0 bases, the J end by 0 bases, with 7 bases between. The CDR3 extends over 15 amino acids. The CDR3 loop reads CASSLDSSSYNEQFF. The CDR3 DNA reads as TGCGCCAGCAGCTTGGATTCTAGCTCCTACAATGAGCAGTTCTTC.

The chain carries TRBV21-1 and TRBJ2-1; the table's D gene call, TRBD2, was not cross checked with the DNA. TRBV21-1 is a listed pseudogene. There are 14 residues in the CDR3. The CDR3 nucleotides read TGTGCCAGCAATCGGGGGAGCTCCTACAATGAGCAGTTCTTC. Translated: CASNRGSSYNEQFF.

CDR3: CASSQPSGMGEPGELFF. As DNA, the CDR3 is TGTGCCAGCAGCCAACCTAGCGGGATGGGGGAACCCGGGGAGCTGTTTTTT. This chain uses TRBV4-2 with TRBJ2-2; 9 nucleotides align to TRBD2. Germline V gives CDR1 LGHNA, CDR2 YNFKEQ. This CDR3 contains 17 residues. With 2 bases clipped from V and 6 bases from J, the junction kept 10 bases outside the gene matches.

This rearrangement joins TRBV6-5 to TRBJ2-3; 8 nucleotides agree with TRBD1. Germline CDR1 and CDR2: MNHEY and SVGAGI. The CDR3 is made up of 15 amino acids. Trimming removed 5 bases from V and 1 base from J; junction bases left unmatched: 5. The CDR3 nucleotides read TGTGCCAGCAGTCGGCAGGACAGGGGCACAGATACGCAGTATTTT. This sequence encodes CASSRQDRGTDTQYF.

This clone is classed as medium-sized. In DNA, the CDR3 is TGCGCCAGCAGCTTGGCTACAGGGAACTACTATGGCTACACCTTC. This encodes CASSLATGNYYGYTF. The chain joins TRBV5-1 to TRBJ1-2; D may be TRBD1 (6 bases). The CDR3 length is 15 residues. Per germline, CDR1 SGHRS and CDR2 YFSETQ. Trimming pared 0 bases from V and 3 bases from J, leaving 12 bases between.

The V call is TRBV5-4, the J call TRBJ2-1, with 7 bases that match TRBD2. The V and J ends lost 0 bases and 8 bases, in that order; junction bases with no gene match: 11. CDR1 is SGHNT, CDR2 YYREEE, per germline (reference sequence). CDR3 length: 16 amino acids. The CDR3 sequence is CASSLGTPREIYEQFF. The CDR3 DNA follows: TGTGCCAGCAGCTTGGGGACCCCGCGGGAGATCTATGAGCAGTTCTTC.

The rearrangement uses TRBV4-1 and TRBJ1-1; D is uncertain. Per germline, CDR1 MGHRA and CDR2 YSYEKL. This CDR3 is 13 amino acids long. Trimming pared 6 bases from V and 3 bases from J, leaving 11 bases between. The CDR3 DNA is TGCGCCAGCAGGGAATTTGCGGACACTGAAGCTTTCTTT. Its protein product is CASREFADTEAFF.

The rearrangement links TRBV4-3 to TRBJ1-6, with D possibly matching TRBD1 (6 bases). V was cut by 4 bases and J by 9 bases, with 16 bases left in between. This CDR3 region has 15 residues. Germline values: CDR1 LGHNA, CDR2 YSLEER. CDR3 coding DNA: TGCGCCAGCAGCCCCCGAGGGCAGGACAGTTCACCCCTCCACTTT. Translation gives CASSPRGQDSSPLHF.